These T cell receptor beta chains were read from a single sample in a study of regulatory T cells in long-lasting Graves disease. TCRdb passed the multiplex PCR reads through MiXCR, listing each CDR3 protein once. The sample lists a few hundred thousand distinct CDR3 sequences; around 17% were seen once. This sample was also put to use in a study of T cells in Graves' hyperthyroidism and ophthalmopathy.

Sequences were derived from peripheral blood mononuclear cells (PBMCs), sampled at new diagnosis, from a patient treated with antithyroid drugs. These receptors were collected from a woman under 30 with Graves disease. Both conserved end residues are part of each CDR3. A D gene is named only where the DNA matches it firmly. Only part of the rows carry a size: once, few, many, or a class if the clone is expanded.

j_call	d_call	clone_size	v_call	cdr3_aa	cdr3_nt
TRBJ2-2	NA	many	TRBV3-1	CASSQDGMGVYTGELFF	TGTGCCAGCAGCCAAGATGGGATGGGAGTGTACACCGGGGAGCTGTTTTTT
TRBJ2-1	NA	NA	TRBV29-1	CSVDLAGGGDEQFF	TGCAGCGTTGATCTGGCGGGCGGGGGCGATGAGCAGTTCTTC
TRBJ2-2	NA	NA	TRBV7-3	CASSLSFAGELFF	TGTGCCAGCAGCTTAAGTTTCGCCGGGGAGCTGTTTTTT
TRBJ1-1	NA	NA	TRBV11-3	CASSLSVEAFF	TGTGCCAGCAGCTTGTCGGTCGAAGCTTTCTTT
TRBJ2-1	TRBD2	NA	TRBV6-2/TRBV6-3	CASSYRAGEYNEQFF	TGTGCCAGCAGTTACAGAGCGGGAGAGTACAATGAGCAGTTCTTC
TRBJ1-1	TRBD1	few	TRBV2	CATGQGDEAFF	TGTGCCACTGGACAGGGCGATGAAGCTTTCTTT
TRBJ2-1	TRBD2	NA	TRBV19	CASSTTGTSGAYNEQFF	TGTGCCAGTAGTACCACCGGGACTAGCGGGGCTTACAATGAGCAGTTCTTC
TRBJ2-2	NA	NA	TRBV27	CASSPWGRRLLNTGELFF	TGTGCCAGCAGTCCTTGGGGGCGGAGACTTCTGAACACCGGGGAGCTGTTTTTT
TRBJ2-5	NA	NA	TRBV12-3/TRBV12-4	CASNTGFRETQYF	TGTGCCAGCAATACAGGGTTTAGAGAGACCCAGTACTTC
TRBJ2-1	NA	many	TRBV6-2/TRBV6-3	CASSPRTDPYNEQFF	TGTGCCAGCAGTCCCCGGACAGACCCCTACAATGAGCAGTTCTTC
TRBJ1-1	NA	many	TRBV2	CASSEGANTEAFF	TGTGCCAGCAGTGAAGGGGCGAACACTGAAGCTTTCTTT
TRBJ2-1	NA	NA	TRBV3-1	CASSQPGGAGLNEQSF	TGTGCCAGCAGCCAGCCTGGAGGGGCCGGTTTAAACGAGCAGTCCTTC
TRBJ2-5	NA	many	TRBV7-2	CASSLAAGTPKTQYF	TGTGCCAGCAGCTTAGCAGCCGGGACTCCGAAGACCCAGTACTTC
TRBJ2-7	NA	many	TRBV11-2	CASSRTVSYEQYF	TGTGCCAGCAGCCGGACAGTATCCTACGAGCAGTACTTC
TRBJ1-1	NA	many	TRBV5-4	CASTVGGAEAFF	TGTGCCAGCACCGTAGGGGGGGCTGAAGCTTTCTTT
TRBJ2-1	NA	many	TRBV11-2	CASSLRAVVASSYNEQFF	TGTGCCAGCAGCTTAAGGGCCGTTGTAGCGAGCTCCTACAATGAGCAGTTCTTC
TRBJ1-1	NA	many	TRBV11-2	CASSFGGDTEAFF	TGTGCCAGCAGCTTTGGGGGGGACACTGAAGCTTTCTTT
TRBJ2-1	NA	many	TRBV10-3	CAISADLDEQFF	TGTGCCATCAGTGCGGACTTAGATGAGCAGTTCTTC
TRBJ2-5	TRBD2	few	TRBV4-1	CASSQGTSGNQETQYF	TGCGCCAGCAGCCAAGGGACTAGCGGGAACCAAGAGACCCAGTACTTC
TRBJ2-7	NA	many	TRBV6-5	CASSYWVNEQYF	TGTGCCAGCAGTTACTGGGTGAACGAGCAGTACTTC
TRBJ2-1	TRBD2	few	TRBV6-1	CASTPRREGNEQFF	TGTGCCAGCACCCCGCGGCGGGAGGGCAATGAGCAGTTCTTC
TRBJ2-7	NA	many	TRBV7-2	CASSEPGQFGYEQYF	TGTGCCAGCAGCGAACCAGGACAGTTCGGCTACGAGCAGTACTTC
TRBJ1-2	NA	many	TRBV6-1	CASRGTRGVTANYGYTF	TGTGCCAGCAGGGGGACAAGGGGCGTCACAGCTAACTATGGCTACACCTTC
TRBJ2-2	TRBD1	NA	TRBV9	CASSVGGGQGRNGGELFF	TGTGCCAGCAGCGTAGGCGGGGGACAGGGTCGTAATGGCGGGGAGCTGTTTTTT
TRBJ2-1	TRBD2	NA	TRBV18	CASSPGLAGRSYNEQSF	TGTGCCAGCTCACCGGGACTAGCGGGAAGGTCCTACAATGAGCAGTCCTTC